This TCR beta chain was recorded in a study of cytomegalovirus exposure and HLA in healthy donors. This CDR3 comprises 14 residues. CDR1 and CDR2 (germline): SEHNR, FQNEAQ (reference sequence). V was trimmed by 0 bases and J by 7 bases, leaving 12 bases between them. PCR primers comprised 60 Vbeta and 13 Jbeta primers. Clones were sequenced by immunoSEQ multiplex PCR, and TCRdb holds only the in-frame ones, with some missing. The data show around 200,000 clones, 80% to 85% seen once. The sample was PBMCs. This clonotype was obtained from a man aged 35-49 years in good health and CMV-seropositive. V is TRBV7-9 and J is TRBJ1-2; possible D gene TRBD1, 5 bases. The CDR3 reads CASSLAGGSAGYTF. The CDR3 DNA sequence: TGTGCCAGCAGCTTAGCCGGGGGTTCGGCTGGCTACACCTTC.